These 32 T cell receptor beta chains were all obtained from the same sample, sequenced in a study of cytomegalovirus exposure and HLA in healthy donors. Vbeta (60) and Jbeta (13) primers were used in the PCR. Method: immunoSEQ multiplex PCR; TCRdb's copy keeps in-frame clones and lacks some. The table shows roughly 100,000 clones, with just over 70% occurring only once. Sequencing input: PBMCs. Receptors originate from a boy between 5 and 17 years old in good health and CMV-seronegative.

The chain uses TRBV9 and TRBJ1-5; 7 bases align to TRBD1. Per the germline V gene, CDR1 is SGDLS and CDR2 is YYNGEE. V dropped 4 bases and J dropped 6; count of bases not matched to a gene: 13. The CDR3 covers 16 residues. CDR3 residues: CASSLPVDREVQPQHF. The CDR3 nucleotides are TGTGCCAGCAGCCTTCCCGTCGACAGGGAAGTTCAGCCCCAGCATTTT.

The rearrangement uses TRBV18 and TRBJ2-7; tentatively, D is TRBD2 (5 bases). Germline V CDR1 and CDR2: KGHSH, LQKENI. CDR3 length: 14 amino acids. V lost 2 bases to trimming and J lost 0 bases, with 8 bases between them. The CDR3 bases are TGTGCCAGCTCACCAGCTCGGGGCTCCTACGAGCAGTACTTC. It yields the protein CASSPARGSYEQYF.

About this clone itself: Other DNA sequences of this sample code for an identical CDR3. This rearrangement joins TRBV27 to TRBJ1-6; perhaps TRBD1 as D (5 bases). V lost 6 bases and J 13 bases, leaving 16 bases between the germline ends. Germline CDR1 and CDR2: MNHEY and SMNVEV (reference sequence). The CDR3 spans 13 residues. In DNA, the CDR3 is TGTGCCAGCAGGAAGGGGATTAGTTCCCCCCTCCACTTT. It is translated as CASRKGISSPLHF.

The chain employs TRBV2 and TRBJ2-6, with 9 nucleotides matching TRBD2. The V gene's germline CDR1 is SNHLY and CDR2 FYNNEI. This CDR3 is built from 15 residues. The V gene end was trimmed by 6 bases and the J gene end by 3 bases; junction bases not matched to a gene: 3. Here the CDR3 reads CASRQTSGGANVLTF. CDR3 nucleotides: TGTGCCAGCAGGCAGACTAGCGGTGGGGCCAACGTCCTGACTTTC.

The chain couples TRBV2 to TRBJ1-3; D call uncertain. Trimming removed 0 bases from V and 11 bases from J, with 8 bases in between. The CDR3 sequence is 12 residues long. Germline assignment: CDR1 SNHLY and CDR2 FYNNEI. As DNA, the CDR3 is TGTGCCAGCAGTGAAGCTCGTTATCCCATATATTTT. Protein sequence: CASSEARYPIYF.

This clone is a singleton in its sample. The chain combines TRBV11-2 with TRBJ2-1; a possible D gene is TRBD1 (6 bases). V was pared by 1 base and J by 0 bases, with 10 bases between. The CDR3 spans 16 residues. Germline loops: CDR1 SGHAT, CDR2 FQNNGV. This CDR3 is CASSLVDRPSYNEQFF. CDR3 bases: TGTGCCAGCAGCTTAGTCGACAGGCCCTCCTACAATGAGCAGTTCTTC. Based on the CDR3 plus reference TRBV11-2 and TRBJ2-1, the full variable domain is EAGVAQSPRYKIIEKRQSVAFWCNPISGHATLYWYQQILGQGPKLLIQFQNNGVVDDSQLPKDRFSAERLKGVDSTLKIQPAKLEDSAVYLCASSLVDRPSYNEQFFGPGTRLTVL.

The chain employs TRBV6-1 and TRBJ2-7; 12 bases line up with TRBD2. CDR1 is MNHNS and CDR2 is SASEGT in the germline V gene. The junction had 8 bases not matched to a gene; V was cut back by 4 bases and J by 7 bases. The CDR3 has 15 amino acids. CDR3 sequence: CASSVELAGGREQYF. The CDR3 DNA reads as TGTGCCAGCAGTGTCGAACTAGCGGGGGGAAGGGAGCAGTACTTC.

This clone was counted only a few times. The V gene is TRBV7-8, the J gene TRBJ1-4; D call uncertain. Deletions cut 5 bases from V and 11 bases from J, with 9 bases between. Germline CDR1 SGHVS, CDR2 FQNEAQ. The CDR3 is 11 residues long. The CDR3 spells CASSVFGKLFF. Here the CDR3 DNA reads TGTGCCAGCAGCGTCTTCGGGAAACTGTTTTTT.

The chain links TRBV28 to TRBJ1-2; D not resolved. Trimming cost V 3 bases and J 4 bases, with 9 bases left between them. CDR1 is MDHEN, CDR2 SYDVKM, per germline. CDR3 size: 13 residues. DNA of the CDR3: TGTGCCAGCAGTTTGGGCGACGGCTATGGCTACACCTTC. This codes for CASSLGDGYGYTF.

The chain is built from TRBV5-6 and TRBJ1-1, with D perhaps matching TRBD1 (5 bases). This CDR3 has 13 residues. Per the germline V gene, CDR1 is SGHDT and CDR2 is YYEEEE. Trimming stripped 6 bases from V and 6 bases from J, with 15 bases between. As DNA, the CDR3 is TGTGCCAGCACCTTCTTCACAGGTCCTGAAGCTTTCTTT. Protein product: CASTFFTGPEAFF. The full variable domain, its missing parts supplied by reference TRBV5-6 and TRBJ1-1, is DAGVTQSPTHLIKTRGQQVTLRCSPKSGHDTVSWYQQALGQGPQFIFQYYEEEERQRGNFPDRFSGHQFPNYSSELNVNALLLGDSALYLCASTFFTGPEAFFGQGTRLTVV.

The CDR3 DNA sequence: TGCAGCGTTGAACCCCTCCGGTTCTTC. Translation gives CSVEPLRFF. This chain uses TRBV29-1 with TRBJ2-1; unclear D gene. The CDR3 sequence is 9 residues long. V was pared by 2 bases and J by 15 bases, with 8 bases between. The V gene's germline CDR1 is SQVTM and CDR2 ANQGSEA.

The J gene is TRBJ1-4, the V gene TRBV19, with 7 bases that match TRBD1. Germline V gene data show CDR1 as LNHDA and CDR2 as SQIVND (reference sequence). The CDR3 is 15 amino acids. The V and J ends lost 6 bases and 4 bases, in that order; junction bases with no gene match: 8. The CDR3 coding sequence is TGTGCCAGTAGCAGCCGGGACAGCTATAATGAAAAACTGTTTTTT. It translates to CASSSRDSYNEKLFF.

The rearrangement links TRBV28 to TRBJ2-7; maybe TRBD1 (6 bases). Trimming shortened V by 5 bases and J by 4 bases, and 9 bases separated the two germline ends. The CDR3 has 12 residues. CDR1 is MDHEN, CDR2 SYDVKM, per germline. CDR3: CASSKQGYEQYF. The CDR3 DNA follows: TGTGCCAGCAGTAAACAGGGATACGAGCAGTACTTC.

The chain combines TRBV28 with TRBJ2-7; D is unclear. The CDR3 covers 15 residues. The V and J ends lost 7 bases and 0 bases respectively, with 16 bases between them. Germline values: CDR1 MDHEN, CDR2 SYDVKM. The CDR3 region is CASTPGEDLSYEQYF. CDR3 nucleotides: TGTGCCAGCACTCCCGGAGAGGATCTCTCCTACGAGCAGTACTTC.

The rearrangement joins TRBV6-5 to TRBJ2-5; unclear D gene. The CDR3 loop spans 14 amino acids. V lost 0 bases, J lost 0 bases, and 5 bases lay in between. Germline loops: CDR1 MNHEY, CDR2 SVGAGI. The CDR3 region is CASSYSQYQETQYF. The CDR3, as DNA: TGTGCCAGCAGTTACTCACAGTACCAAGAGACCCAGTACTTC.

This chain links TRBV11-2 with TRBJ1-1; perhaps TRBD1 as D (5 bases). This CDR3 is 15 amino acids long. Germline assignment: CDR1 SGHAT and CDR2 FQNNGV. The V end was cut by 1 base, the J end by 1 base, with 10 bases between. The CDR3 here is CASSLVGGRNTEAFF. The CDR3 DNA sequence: TGTGCCAGCAGCTTAGTCGGGGGGAGGAACACTGAAGCTTTCTTT.

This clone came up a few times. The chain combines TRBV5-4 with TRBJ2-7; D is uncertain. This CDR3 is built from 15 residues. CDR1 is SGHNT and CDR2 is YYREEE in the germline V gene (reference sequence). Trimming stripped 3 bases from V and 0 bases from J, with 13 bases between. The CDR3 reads CASSSYPRSSYEQYF. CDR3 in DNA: TGTGCCAGCAGCTCATATCCGAGAAGCTCCTACGAGCAGTACTTC.

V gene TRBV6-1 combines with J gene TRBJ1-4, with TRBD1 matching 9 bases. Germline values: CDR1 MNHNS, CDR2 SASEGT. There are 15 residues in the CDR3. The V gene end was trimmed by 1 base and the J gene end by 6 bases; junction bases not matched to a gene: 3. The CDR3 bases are TGTGCCAGCAGTGAAGGGGACAGGGCTCATGAAAAACTGTTTTTT. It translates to CASSEGDRAHEKLFF.

CDR3 bases: TGTGCCAGCAGCCCTCGGACAGGTGTAGACAATGAGCAGTTCTTC. Residues: CASSPRTGVDNEQFF. The genes are TRBV9 and TRBJ2-1; 7 bases align to TRBD1. CDR3 length: 15 residues. Trimming removed 4 bases from V and 5 bases from J; junction bases left unmatched: 9. From germline, CDR1 is SGDLS and CDR2 YYNGEE.

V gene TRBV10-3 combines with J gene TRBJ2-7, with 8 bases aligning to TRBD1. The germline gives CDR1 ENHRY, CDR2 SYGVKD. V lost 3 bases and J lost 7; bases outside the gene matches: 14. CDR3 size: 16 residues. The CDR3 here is CAISETLSTGVEEQYF. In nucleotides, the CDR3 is TGTGCCATCAGTGAAACTCTGTCGACAGGGGTGGAGGAGCAGTACTTC.

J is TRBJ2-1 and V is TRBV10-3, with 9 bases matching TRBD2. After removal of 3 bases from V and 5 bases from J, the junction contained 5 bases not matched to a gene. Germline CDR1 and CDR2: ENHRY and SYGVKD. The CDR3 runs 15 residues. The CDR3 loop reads CAISDAGTSNNEQFF. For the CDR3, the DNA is TGTGCCATCAGTGACGCCGGGACTAGCAACAATGAGCAGTTCTTC.

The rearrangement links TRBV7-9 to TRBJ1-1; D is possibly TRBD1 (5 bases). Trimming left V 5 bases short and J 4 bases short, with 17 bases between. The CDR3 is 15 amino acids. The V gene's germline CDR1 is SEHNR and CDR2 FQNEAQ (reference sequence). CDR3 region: CASSPPGGGGTEAFF. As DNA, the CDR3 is TGTGCCAGCAGCCCCCCCGGTGGGGGAGGCACTGAAGCTTTCTTT. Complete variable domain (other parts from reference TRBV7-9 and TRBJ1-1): DTGVSQNPRHKITKRGQNVTFRCDPISEHNRLYWYRQTLGQGPEFLTYFQNEAQLEKSRLLSDRFSAERPKGSFSTLEIQRTEQGDSAMYLCASSPPGGGGTEAFFGQGTRLTVV.

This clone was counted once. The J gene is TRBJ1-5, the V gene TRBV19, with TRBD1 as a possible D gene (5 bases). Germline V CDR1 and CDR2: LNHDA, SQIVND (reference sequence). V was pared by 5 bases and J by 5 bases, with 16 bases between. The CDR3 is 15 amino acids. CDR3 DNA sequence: TGTGCCAGTAGTTCCCGCGGGGGTGAGGATCAGCCCCAGCATTTT. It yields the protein CASSSRGGEDQPQHF.

The DNA of the CDR3 is TGTGCCAGCAGTCAAGGCAGCTTAGACTCTAACTATGGCTACACCTTC. As protein: CASSQGSLDSNYGYTF. The gene calls are TRBV28 and TRBJ1-2; D gene uncertain. Germline lookup yields CDR1 MDHEN and CDR2 SYDVKM. The CDR3 is 16 residues long. Deletions cut 5 bases from V and 0 bases from J, with 16 bases between.

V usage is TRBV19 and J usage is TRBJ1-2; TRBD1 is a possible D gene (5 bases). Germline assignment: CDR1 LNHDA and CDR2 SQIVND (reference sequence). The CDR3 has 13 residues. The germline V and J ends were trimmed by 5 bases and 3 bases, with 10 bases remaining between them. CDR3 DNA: TGTGCCAGTAGTTCCCGGGGGGACTATGGCTACACCTTC. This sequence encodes CASSSRGDYGYTF.

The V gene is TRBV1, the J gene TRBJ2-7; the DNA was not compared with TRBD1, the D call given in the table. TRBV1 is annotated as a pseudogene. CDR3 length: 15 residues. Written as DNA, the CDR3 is TGCACCAGCCCACTGGACAGGGTCCCCGACGACGAGCAGTACTTC. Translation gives CTSPLDRVPDDEQYF.

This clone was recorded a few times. CDR3 nucleotides: TGTGCCAGCAGCTTGGACATCTCCTACGAGCAGTACTTC. Amino acid sequence: CASSLDISYEQYF. The chain carries TRBV5-4 and TRBJ2-7; D gene unclear. The V gene's germline CDR1 is SGHNT and CDR2 YYREEE (reference sequence). CDR3 length equals 13 residues. V lost 0 bases, J lost 0 bases, and 4 bases lay in between.

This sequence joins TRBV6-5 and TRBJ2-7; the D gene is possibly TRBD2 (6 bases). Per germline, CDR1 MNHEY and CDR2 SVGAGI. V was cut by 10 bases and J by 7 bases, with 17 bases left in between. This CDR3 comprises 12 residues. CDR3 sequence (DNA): TGTGCCACCAGGACGGGGGATGGGGAGCAGTACTTC. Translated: CATRTGDGEQYF.

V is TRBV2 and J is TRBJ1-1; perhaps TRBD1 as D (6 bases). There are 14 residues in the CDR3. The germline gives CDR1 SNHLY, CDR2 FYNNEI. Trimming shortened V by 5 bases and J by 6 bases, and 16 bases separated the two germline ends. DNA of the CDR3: TGTGCCAGCAGTTTAGGACAGAAAGGGGCTGAAGCTTTCTTT. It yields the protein CASSLGQKGAEAFF.

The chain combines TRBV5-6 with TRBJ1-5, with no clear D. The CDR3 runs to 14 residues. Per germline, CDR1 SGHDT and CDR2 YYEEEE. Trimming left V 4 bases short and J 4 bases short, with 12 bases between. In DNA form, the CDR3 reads TGTGCCAGCAGCAATTGGGGAGGTAATCAGCCCCAGCATTTT. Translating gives CASSNWGGNQPQHF.

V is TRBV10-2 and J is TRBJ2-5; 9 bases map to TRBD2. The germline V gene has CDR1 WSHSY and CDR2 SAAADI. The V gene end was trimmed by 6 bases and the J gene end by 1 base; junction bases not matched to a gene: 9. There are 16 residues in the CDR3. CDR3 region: CASSHLLAGLQETQYF. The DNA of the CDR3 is TGCGCCAGCAGCCACCTTCTAGCGGGACTCCAAGAGACCCAGTACTTC.

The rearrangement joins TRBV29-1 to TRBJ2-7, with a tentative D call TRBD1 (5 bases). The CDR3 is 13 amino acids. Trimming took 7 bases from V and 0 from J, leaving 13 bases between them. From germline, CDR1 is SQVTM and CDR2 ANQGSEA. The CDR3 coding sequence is TGCAGCGCCAGCCCGACAGTCTCCTACGAGCAGTACTTC. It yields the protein CSASPTVSYEQYF.